Below are 32 T cell receptor beta chains sequenced from a single sample in a study of CD8 T cells in ankylosing spondylitis. The study, taken as a whole, reports: A TCR beta motif made of 7 to 9 highly homologous variants seemed typical of ankylosing spondylitis blood.

MiXCR was run by TCRdb on the 5' RACE reads, yielding one entry per CDR3 protein. The sample holds some 840,000 distinct CDR3 sequences; approximately 12% are singletons and the top ten take just over 0.5%. These receptors have no identified antigens. Sequenced: blood, either unsorted or a sorted T cell fraction (not recorded which). These receptors were taken from a male donor with ankylosing spondylitis.

The CDR3 region is CASSIQGTNGYTF. CDR3 in DNA: TGTGCCAGCAGTATACAGGGGACGAACGGCTACACCTTC. V usage is TRBV2 and J usage is TRBJ1-2; 7 bases align to TRBD1. The germline gives CDR1 SNHLY, CDR2 FYNNEI. V trimming: 5 bases; J trimming: 8 bases; junction bases outside the gene matches: 8. The CDR3 totals 13 residues.

This chain links TRBV20-1 with TRBJ1-5; tentative D call: TRBD1 (6 bases). Germline lookup yields CDR1 DFQATT and CDR2 SNEGSKA (reference sequence). The CDR3 runs 15 residues. V was trimmed by 3 bases and J by 3 bases, leaving 15 bases between them. The CDR3 protein is CSARIGGAPNQPQHF. CDR3 coding DNA: TGCAGTGCTAGGATAGGGGGGGCACCCAATCAGCCCCAGCATTTT.

J is TRBJ1-4 and V is TRBV6-1; the D gene is possibly TRBD1 (5 bases). Trimming removed 8 bases at V and 7 bases at J, with 14 bases between. CDR1 is MNHNS and CDR2 is SASEGT in the germline V gene. CDR3 size: 13 residues. In nucleotides, the CDR3 is TGTGCCAGCCGGGACGCCGTGGTTGAAAAACTGTTTTTT. It yields the protein CASRDAVVEKLFF.

V usage is TRBV7-9 and J usage is TRBJ1-1, with D perhaps matching TRBD1 (6 bases). The CDR3 consists of 13 residues. V dropped 3 bases and J dropped 4 bases, with 9 bases sitting between them. Per germline, CDR1 SEHNR and CDR2 FQNEAQ (reference sequence). CDR3 amino acids: CASSFGQLTEAFF. For the CDR3, the DNA is TGTGCCAGCAGCTTCGGACAGCTCACTGAAGCTTTCTTT.

The chain carries TRBV5-1 and TRBJ1-2; tentatively, D is TRBD1 (5 bases). The length of the CDR3 is 14 residues. Trimming cost V 4 bases and J 1 base, with 11 bases left between them. Germline CDR1 and CDR2: SGHRS and YFSETQ. The CDR3 coding sequence is TGCGCCAGCAGCCCGGGGCCAAATAACTATGGCTACACCTTC. As protein: CASSPGPNNYGYTF. The full variable domain, with the rest looked up from reference TRBV5-1 and TRBJ1-2, is KAGVTQTPRYLIKTRGQQVTLSCSPISGHRSVSWYQQTPGQGLQFLFEYFSETQRNKGNFPGRFSGRQFSNSRSEMNVSTLELGDSALYLCASSPGPNNYGYTFGSGTRLTVV.

This clonotype was seen a few times. This chain links TRBV7-9 with TRBJ2-1; D not certain. The CDR3 has 12 amino acids. Germline V gene sequence: CDR1 SEHNR, CDR2 FQNEAQ (reference sequence). Trimming left V 5 bases short and J 9 bases short, with 11 bases between. The CDR3 region has the DNA TGTGCCAGCAGCCCCGGACGGTTTGAGCAGTTCTTC. It specifies CASSPGRFEQFF. The full variable domain, with the rest looked up from reference TRBV7-9 and TRBJ2-1, is DTGVSQNPRHKITKRGQNVTFRCDPISEHNRLYWYRQTLGQGPEFLTYFQNEAQLEKSRLLSDRFSAERPKGSFSTLEIQRTEQGDSAMYLCASSPGRFEQFFGPGTRLTVL.

V usage is TRBV5-6 and J usage is TRBJ2-6; D is possibly TRBD2 (8 bases). Per the germline V gene, CDR1 is SGHDT and CDR2 is YYEEEE. Trimming took off 4 bases at V and 8 bases at J, with 28 bases between the two ends. The CDR3 has 19 residues. CDR3 bases: TGTGCCAGCAGCCCACCTCCGGGACAGCGGGAGTGGGTAACCAACGTCCTGACTTTC. Translating it yields CASSPPPGQREWVTNVLTF. Using reference TRBV5-6 and TRBJ2-6 for the parts outside the CDR3, the full variable domain is DAGVTQSPTHLIKTRGQQVTLRCSPKSGHDTVSWYQQALGQGPQFIFQYYEEEERQRGNFPDRFSGHQFPNYSSELNVNALLLGDSALYLCASSPPPGQREWVTNVLTFGAGSRLTVL.

Ten or more counts support this clonotype. V gene TRBV29-1 combines with J gene TRBJ2-7; 8 nucleotides align to TRBD2. Trimming cost V 6 bases and J 3 bases; bases outside gene matches: 10. This CDR3 comprises 14 residues. Germline V gives CDR1 SQVTM, CDR2 ANQGSEA. The CDR3: CSVAGTRGFYEQYF. CDR3 nucleotide sequence: TGCAGCGTCGCCGGGACTAGGGGTTTCTACGAGCAGTACTTC.

The sample holds a few counts of this clonotype. The chain couples TRBV7-8 to TRBJ2-1, with TRBD2 identical over 7 bases. The CDR3 extends over 13 amino acids. After removal of 5 bases from V and 12 bases from J, the junction contained 10 bases not matched to a gene. CDR1 is SGHVS, CDR2 FQNEAQ, per germline. As DNA, the CDR3 is TGTGCCAGCAGCGCGACTAGCCCGGGCTGGCAGTTCTTC. It yields the protein CASSATSPGWQFF.

The sample holds many counts of this clonotype. The chain links TRBV2 to TRBJ2-7, with 7 bases fitting TRBD1. Germline CDR1 SNHLY, CDR2 FYNNEI. This CDR3 spans 14 amino acids. After removal of 2 bases from V and 2 bases from J, the junction contained 3 bases not matched to a gene. The CDR3 sequence: CASSEQGVPYEQYF. As DNA, the CDR3 is TGTGCCAGCAGTGAACAGGGGGTACCCTACGAGCAGTACTTC.

There are a few counts of this clonotype. The rearrangement uses TRBV6-2 or TRBV6-3 and TRBJ2-1; possible D gene TRBD2, 6 bases. Germline loops: CDR1 MNHEY, CDR2 SVGEGT. The CDR3 sequence is 13 residues long. Trimming took off 6 bases at V and 10 bases at J, with 16 bases between the two ends. The CDR3 protein is CASRPPAEGEQFF. The DNA for the CDR3 is TGTGCCAGCAGACCACCTGCGGAGGGGGAGCAGTTCTTC.

This clonotype has just a few counts. The chain is built from TRBV5-6 and TRBJ2-5; D unresolved. The CDR3 loop spans 9 amino acids. In germline, CDR1 is SGHDT, CDR2 YYEEEE. Trimming pared 4 bases from V and 9 bases from J, leaving 4 bases between. CDR3 DNA: TGTGCCAGCAGCCCAGCCCAGTACTTC. Its protein product is CASSPAQYF.

This clonotype came up a few times. V gene TRBV28 combines with J gene TRBJ1-1; unclear D gene. The V end lost 5 bases, the J end lost 3 bases, and 7 bases lay between the germline ends. The CDR3 length is 12 residues. CDR1 is MDHEN, CDR2 SYDVKM, per germline. The CDR3 DNA reads as TGTGCCAGCAGTGGGTCACACACTGAAGCTTTCTTT. The encoded protein is CASSGSHTEAFF.

The chain recombines TRBV18 with TRBJ2-5; 11 bases map to TRBD1. V was clipped by 6 bases and J by 5 bases; unmatched bases: 5. The germline gives CDR1 KGHSH, CDR2 LQKENI. The CDR3 totals 14 residues. Written as DNA, the CDR3 is TGTGCCAGCTCCGGACAGGGGGCGGCGGAGACCCAGTACTTC. Amino acids: CASSGQGAAETQYF.

The DNA for the CDR3 is TGCAGTGCCCCAAGGTGGGGGACTAGCGGGGCCAAAGAGACCCAGTACTTC. Translating gives CSAPRWGTSGAKETQYF. This chain connects TRBV20-1 to TRBJ2-5; 13 nucleotides match TRBD2. The germline CDR1 and CDR2 sequences are DFQATT and SNEGSKA (reference sequence). There are 17 residues in the CDR3. V lost 6 bases and J lost 3; bases outside the gene matches: 13.

The chain employs TRBV20-1 and TRBJ1-1; D may be TRBD1 (6 bases). V was pared by 6 bases and J by 8 bases, with 16 bases between. The CDR3 is made up of 12 amino acids. CDR1 is DFQATT, CDR2 SNEGSKA, per germline (reference sequence). The CDR3 reads CSAVVRRGEAFF. The CDR3 coding sequence is TGCAGTGCCGTAGTTAGAAGGGGGGAAGCTTTCTTT.

There are many counts of this clonotype. The genes are TRBV20-1 and TRBJ2-3; no clear D. The CDR3 is made up of 13 amino acids. The V gene lost 4 bases and the J gene lost 5 bases, with 13 bases spanning the gap. Germline loops: CDR1 DFQATT, CDR2 SNEGSKA (reference sequence). DNA for the CDR3: TGCAGTGCTATGGCCCAAGGCTTAGATACGCAGTATTTT. Its protein is CSAMAQGLDTQYF.

This rearrangement joins TRBV20-1 to TRBJ2-7; TRBD1 matches at 8 bases. V shed 4 bases, J shed 2 bases, and the junction held 4 bases outside the gene matches. Germline V lookup: CDR1 DFQATT, CDR2 SNEGSKA (reference sequence). The CDR3 loop spans 13 amino acids. CDR3 sequence (DNA): TGCAGTGCTAAAAGACAGGGGCCCTACGAGCAGTACTTC. It yields the protein CSAKRQGPYEQYF.

This clonotype was counted ten times or more. The CDR3 bases are TGCAGTGACCGCCGGCATAGCACAGATACGCAGTATTTT. Its translation is CSDRRHSTDTQYF. The chain joins TRBV20-1 to TRBJ2-3; D is uncertain. Germline values: CDR1 DFQATT, CDR2 SNEGSKA (reference sequence). Between the trimmed V and J ends, which lost 7 bases and 0 bases, there was a span of 11 bases. The CDR3 length is 13 residues.

As for this clonotype: An end of the junction differs from the germline gene, which may be a read error. DNA for the CDR3: TGTGCCAGCGGGGTGGTCCCGCAGAGCATTCAGCCCCAGCATTTT. Its protein product is CASGVVPQSIQPQHF. This chain joins TRBV19 and TRBJ1-5; D unresolved. There are 15 residues in the CDR3. From germline, CDR1 is LNHDA and CDR2 SQIVND (reference sequence).

This clonotype was counted only a few times. The CDR3 sequence: CATSRTGTGAFNQPQHF. For the CDR3, the DNA is TGTGCCACCAGCAGAACTGGGACAGGAGCCTTCAATCAGCCCCAGCATTTT. The chain has TRBV15 and TRBJ1-5, with 8 bases that match TRBD1. V shed 2 bases and J 3 bases; nucleotides not matched to a gene: 9. This CDR3 spans 17 amino acids. Germline V gene lookup returns CDR1 LNHNV and CDR2 YYDKDF (reference sequence).

This clonotype appeared a few times. The chain couples TRBV19 to TRBJ2-2; TRBD1 aligns across 7 bases. V shed 4 bases and J 4 bases; nucleotides not matched to a gene: 6. This CDR3 region has 15 residues. Germline CDR1 is LNHDA and CDR2 is SQIVND (reference sequence). CDR3 sequence reads: CASSSIGGSTGELFF. The CDR3 DNA reads TGTGCCAGTAGTAGTATAGGGGGCAGCACCGGGGAGCTGTTTTTT.

The chain is built from TRBV18 and TRBJ2-5, with D uncertain. Germline V gene sequence: CDR1 KGHSH, CDR2 LQKENI. This CDR3 spans 15 amino acids. The V gene lost 6 bases and the J gene lost 2 bases, with 16 bases spanning the gap. The chain's CDR3 is CASSKRWQDQETQYF. CDR3 sequence (DNA): TGTGCCAGCTCCAAAAGATGGCAGGATCAAGAGACCCAGTACTTC.

The V gene is TRBV5-1, the J gene TRBJ1-2; no clear D. V was pared by 4 bases and J by 6 bases, with 10 bases between. The CDR3 covers 12 residues. CDR1 SGHRS and CDR2 YFSETQ come from the germline V gene. The DNA for the CDR3 is TGCGCCAGCAGCCGCGACTGGGATGGCTACACCTTC. Translation gives CASSRDWDGYTF.

This clonotype was found a few times. The CDR3 region has the DNA TGCAGTGCTAGAGATGGAGGGGGACGGGGTTACACTGAAGCTTTCTTT. Protein sequence: CSARDGGGRGYTEAFF. V gene TRBV20-1 combines with J gene TRBJ1-1; maybe TRBD1 (6 bases). The V end lost 0 bases, the J end lost 3 bases, and 17 bases lay between the germline ends. CDR3 length equals 16 residues. Germline lookup yields CDR1 DFQATT and CDR2 SNEGSKA (reference sequence).

This clonotype was seen ten or more times. The rearrangement joins TRBV29-1 to TRBJ1-2; D is unresolved. Looked up from germline, CDR1 is SQVTM and CDR2 is ANQGSEA. Trimming stripped 7 bases from V and 1 base from J, with 10 bases between. The CDR3 loop spans 12 amino acids. In DNA form, the CDR3 reads TGCAGCGGCGGCGGGGATAACTATGGCTACACCTTC. This encodes CSGGGDNYGYTF.

This clonotype was observed a handful of times. V usage is TRBV25-1 and J usage is TRBJ1-1; D gene unclear. The CDR3 totals 15 residues. Deletions cut 6 bases from V and 9 bases from J, with 23 bases between. Germline assignment: CDR1 MGHDK and CDR2 SYGVNS. The CDR3, as DNA: TGTGCCAGCAGCGACACCTATGCCACCAAGACTAAAGCTTTCTTT. This codes for CASSDTYATKTKAFF.

This clonotype was seen a few times. V and J are TRBV6-1 and TRBJ2-7; TRBD1 matches at 8 bases. The CDR3 has 13 amino acids. CDR1 is MNHNS, CDR2 SASEGT, per germline. The V and J ends lost 5 bases and 6 bases, in that order; junction bases with no gene match: 6. The CDR3 reads CASSPGGKGEQYF. CDR3 bases: TGTGCCAGCAGTCCAGGGGGCAAAGGCGAGCAGTACTTC.

V is TRBV20-1 and J is TRBJ2-1; TRBD2 matches 11 bases. Trimming cost V 8 bases and J 4 bases; bases outside gene matches: 16. The CDR3 loop spans 17 amino acids. The germline V gene encodes CDR1 DFQATT and CDR2 SNEGSKA (reference sequence). This CDR3 is CSSAGTSGTTFYNEQFF. For the CDR3, the DNA is TGCAGTTCGGCCGGGACTAGCGGAACGACGTTTTACAATGAGCAGTTCTTC.

This clonotype was seen repeatedly, ten times or more. The rearrangement uses TRBV20-1 and TRBJ1-6, with D uncertain. The CDR3 covers 13 residues. Trimming pared 1 base from V and 8 bases from J, leaving 9 bases between. Germline V CDR1 and CDR2: DFQATT, SNEGSKA (reference sequence). CDR3 bases: TGCAGTGCTAGAGCAGAATTTGATTCACCCCTCCACTTT. Amino acid sequence: CSARAEFDSPLHF.

In this sample, this clonotype turned up many times. The rearrangement links TRBV5-1 to TRBJ2-7; 9 bases are shared with TRBD2. The CDR3 sequence is 15 residues long. Germline CDR1 reads SGHRS; CDR2 reads YFSETQ. Trimming cost V 0 bases and J 3 bases; bases outside gene matches: 4. The CDR3 loop reads CASSLGLAANYEQYF. The CDR3 bases are TGCGCCAGCAGCTTGGGACTAGCGGCGAACTACGAGCAGTACTTC.

This clonotype was seen only a few times. The V gene is TRBV5-1, the J gene TRBJ1-1; D is unclear. The V gene's germline CDR1 is SGHRS and CDR2 YFSETQ. CDR3 length: 15 amino acids. Trimming pared 0 bases from V and 1 base from J, leaving 10 bases between. The CDR3 spells CASSLEHLQNTEAFF. The CDR3 bases are TGCGCCAGCAGCTTGGAACATTTACAGAACACTGAAGCTTTCTTT.